The clone carrying this TCR beta chain was recorded only once. The data were obtained in a study of blood T cell repertoires in COVID-19. Data came from immunoSEQ multiplex PCR; TCRdb stores just in-frame clones and leaves some out. The data hold more than 200,000 clones, with roughly 85% observed a single time. The CDR3 runs to 16 residues. V was clipped by 6 bases and J by 0 bases; unmatched bases: 6. CDR1 is MDHEN and CDR2 is SYDVKM in the germline V gene. This TCR derives from a man between 18 and 35 years old with active or convalescent COVID-19. The V call is TRBV28, the J call TRBJ1-5; 9 bases match TRBD1. The sequenced sample was peripheral blood. The DNA for the CDR3 is TGTGCCAGCAGGGAGACAGGGGGTCTTAGCAATCAGCCCCAGCATTTT. Amino acids: CASRETGGLSNQPQHF.